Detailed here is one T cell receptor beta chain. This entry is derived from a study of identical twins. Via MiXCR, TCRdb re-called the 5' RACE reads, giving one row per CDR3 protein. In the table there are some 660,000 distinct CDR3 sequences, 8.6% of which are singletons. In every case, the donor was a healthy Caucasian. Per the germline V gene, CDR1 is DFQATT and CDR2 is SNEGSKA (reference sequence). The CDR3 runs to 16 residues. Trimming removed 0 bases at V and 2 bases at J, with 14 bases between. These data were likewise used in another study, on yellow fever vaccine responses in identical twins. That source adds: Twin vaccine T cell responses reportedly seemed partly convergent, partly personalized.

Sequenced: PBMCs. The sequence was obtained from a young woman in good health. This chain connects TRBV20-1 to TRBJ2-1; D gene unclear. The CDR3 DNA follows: TGCAGTGCTAGAGATCTGGTGGGTACACCCTACAATGAGCAGTTCTTC. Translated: CSARDLVGTPYNEQFF.